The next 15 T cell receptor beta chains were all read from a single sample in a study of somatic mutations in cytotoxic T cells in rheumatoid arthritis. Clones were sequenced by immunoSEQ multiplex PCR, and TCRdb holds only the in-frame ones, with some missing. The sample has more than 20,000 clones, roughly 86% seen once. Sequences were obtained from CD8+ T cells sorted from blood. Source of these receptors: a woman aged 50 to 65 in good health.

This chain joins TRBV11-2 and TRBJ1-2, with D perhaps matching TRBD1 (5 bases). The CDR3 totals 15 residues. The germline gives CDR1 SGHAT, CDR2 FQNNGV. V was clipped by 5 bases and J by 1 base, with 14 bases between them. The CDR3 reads CASSPSGASNYGYTF. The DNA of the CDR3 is TGTGCCAGCAGCCCCTCTGGGGCCAGTAACTATGGCTACACCTTC.

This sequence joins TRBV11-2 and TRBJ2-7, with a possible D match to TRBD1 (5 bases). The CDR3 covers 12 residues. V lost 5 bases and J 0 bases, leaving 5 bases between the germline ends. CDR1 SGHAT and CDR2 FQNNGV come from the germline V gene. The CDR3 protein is CASSTGSYEQYF. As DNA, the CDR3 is TGTGCCAGCAGCACAGGCTCCTACGAGCAGTACTTC.

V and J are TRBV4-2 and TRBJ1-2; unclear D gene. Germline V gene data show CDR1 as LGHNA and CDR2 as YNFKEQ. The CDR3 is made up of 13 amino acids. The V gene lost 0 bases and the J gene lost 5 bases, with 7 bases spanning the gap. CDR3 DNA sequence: TGTGCCAGCAGCCAAGATCTGGGTTATGGCTACACCTTC. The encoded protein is CASSQDLGYGYTF.

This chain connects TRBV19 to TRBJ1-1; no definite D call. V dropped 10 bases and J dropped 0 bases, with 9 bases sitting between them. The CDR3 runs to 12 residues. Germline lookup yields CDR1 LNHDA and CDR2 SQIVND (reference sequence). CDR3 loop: CATRFLNTEAFF. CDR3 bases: TGTGCCACCCGGTTTTTGAACACTGAAGCTTTCTTT.

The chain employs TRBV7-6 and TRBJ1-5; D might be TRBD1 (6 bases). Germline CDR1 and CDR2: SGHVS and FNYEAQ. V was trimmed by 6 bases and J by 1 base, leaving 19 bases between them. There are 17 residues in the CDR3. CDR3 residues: CASSPFQAGVSNQPQHF. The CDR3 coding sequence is TGTGCCAGCAGTCCTTTCCAGGCAGGGGTGAGCAATCAGCCCCAGCATTTT.

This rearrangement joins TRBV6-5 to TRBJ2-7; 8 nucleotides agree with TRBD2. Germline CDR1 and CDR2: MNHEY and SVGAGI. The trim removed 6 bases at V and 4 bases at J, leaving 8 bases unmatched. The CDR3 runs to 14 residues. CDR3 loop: CASSLQAGAYEQYV. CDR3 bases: TGTGCCAGCAGCCTCCAAGCGGGGGCTTACGAGCAGTACGTC.

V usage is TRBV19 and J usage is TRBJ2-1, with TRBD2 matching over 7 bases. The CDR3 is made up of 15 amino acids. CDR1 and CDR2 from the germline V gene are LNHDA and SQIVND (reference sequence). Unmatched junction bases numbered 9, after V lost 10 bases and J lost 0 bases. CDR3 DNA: TGTGCCACCCAGGGAGGGTCCAGCTCCTACAATGAGCAGTTCTTC. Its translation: CATQGGSSSYNEQFF.

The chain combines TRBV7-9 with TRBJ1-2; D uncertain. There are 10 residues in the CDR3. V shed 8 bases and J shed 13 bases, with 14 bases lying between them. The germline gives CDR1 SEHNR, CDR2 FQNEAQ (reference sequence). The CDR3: CASERDSCTF. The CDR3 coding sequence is TGTGCCAGCGAGAGGGATAGTTGCACCTTC.

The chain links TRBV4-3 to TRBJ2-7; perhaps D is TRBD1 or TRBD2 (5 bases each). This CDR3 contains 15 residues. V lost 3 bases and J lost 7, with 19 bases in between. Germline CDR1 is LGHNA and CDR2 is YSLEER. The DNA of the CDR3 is TGCGCCAGCAGCCAGTACCACACGGATGGGGGAGAGCAGTACTTC. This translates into CASSQYHTDGGEQYF.

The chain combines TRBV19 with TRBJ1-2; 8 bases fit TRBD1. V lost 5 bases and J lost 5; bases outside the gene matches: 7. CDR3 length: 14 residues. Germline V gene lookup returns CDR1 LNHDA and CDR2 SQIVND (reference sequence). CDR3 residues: CASSSGTGAYGYTF. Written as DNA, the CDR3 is TGTGCCAGTAGTTCAGGGACAGGAGCATATGGCTACACCTTC.

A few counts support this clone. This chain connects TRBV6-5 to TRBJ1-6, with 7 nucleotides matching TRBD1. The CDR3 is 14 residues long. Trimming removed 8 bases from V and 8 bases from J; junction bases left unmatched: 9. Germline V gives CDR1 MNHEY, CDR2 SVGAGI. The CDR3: CASCRGGGDSPLHF. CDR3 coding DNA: TGTGCCAGCTGTCGAGGGGGCGGCGATTCACCCCTCCACTTT.

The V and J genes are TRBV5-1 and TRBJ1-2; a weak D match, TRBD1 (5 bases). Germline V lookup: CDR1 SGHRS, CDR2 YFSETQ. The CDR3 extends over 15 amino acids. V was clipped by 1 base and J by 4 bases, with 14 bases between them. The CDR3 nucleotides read TGCGCCAGCAGCTTGCGGGGGGAGGATCTCTATGGCTACACCTTC. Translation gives CASSLRGEDLYGYTF. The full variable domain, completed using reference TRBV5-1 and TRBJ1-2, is KAGVTQTPRYLIKTRGQQVTLSCSPISGHRSVSWYQQTPGQGLQFLFEYFSETQRNKGNFPGRFSGRQFSNSRSEMNVSTLELGDSALYLCASSLRGEDLYGYTFGSGTRLTVV.

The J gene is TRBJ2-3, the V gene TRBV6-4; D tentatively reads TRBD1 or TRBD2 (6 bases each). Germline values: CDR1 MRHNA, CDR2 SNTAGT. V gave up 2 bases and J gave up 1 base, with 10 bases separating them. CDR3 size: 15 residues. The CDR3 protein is CASSDGRGGTDTQYF. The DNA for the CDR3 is TGTGCCAGCAGTGACGGAAGGGGGGGCACAGATACGCAGTATTTT.

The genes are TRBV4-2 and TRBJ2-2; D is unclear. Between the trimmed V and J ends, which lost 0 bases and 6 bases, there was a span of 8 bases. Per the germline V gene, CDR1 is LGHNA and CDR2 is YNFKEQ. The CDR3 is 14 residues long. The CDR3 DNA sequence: TGTGCCAGCAGCCAAGAATTTTACCCCGGGGAGCTGTTTTTT. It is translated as CASSQEFYPGELFF.

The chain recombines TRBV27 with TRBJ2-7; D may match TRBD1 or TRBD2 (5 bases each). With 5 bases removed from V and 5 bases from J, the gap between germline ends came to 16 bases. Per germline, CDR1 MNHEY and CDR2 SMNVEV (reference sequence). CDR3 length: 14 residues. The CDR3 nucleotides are TGTGCCAGCAGTCCCTCCGGGACGACCGACGAGCAGTACGTC. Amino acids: CASSPSGTTDEQYV.